Shown below are 16 T cell receptor beta chains from a single sample sequenced in a study of T cells in Graves' hyperthyroidism and ophthalmopathy. There were TCR beta CDR3 regions amplified from RNA transcripts. HTBI primers drove first-round RT-PCR of the TCR CDR3. TCRdb processed the multiplex PCR reads anew with MiXCR; each CDR3 protein has one entry. The sample holds roughly 500,000 distinct CDR3 sequences; roughly 46% are singletons and the top ten take about 20%. Sequenced material: peripheral blood or thyroid tissue (not recorded which). The receptors derive from an adult woman with Graves' disease, either hyperthyroidism or ophthalmopathy (not recorded which).

The sample holds a few counts of this clonotype. The chain recombines TRBV7-9 with TRBJ2-7; 15 bases are a match to TRBD2. The CDR3 consists of 19 residues. Germline loops: CDR1 SEHNR, CDR2 FQNEAQ (reference sequence). Trimming cost V 5 bases and J 4 bases; bases outside gene matches: 15. The CDR3 sequence is CASSPRTSGRAAPPYEQYF. The DNA of the CDR3 is TGTGCCAGCAGCCCCAGGACTAGCGGGAGGGCCGCTCCCCCGTACGAGCAGTACTTC.

This clonotype has just a few counts. CDR3 in DNA: TGTGCCAGCAGCCACTTTTCGGGGGACAGGGTCCACGAGCAGTACTTC. Protein sequence: CASSHFSGDRVHEQYF. The chain links TRBV3-1 to TRBJ2-7; TRBD1 matches at 9 bases. Unmatched junction bases numbered 11, after V lost 3 bases and J lost 5 bases. CDR3 size: 16 residues. Germline V gives CDR1 LGHDT, CDR2 YNNKEL (reference sequence).

V is TRBV6-5 and J is TRBJ1-1; TRBD1 agrees at 9 bases. Germline values: CDR1 MNHEY, CDR2 SVGAGI. Germline trimming cut 7 bases from V and 1 base from J; bases unmatched to any gene: 7. The CDR3 covers 15 residues. CDR3 region: CASKGTGLSNTEAFF. The CDR3 DNA reads as TGTGCCAGCAAGGGGACAGGGCTATCGAACACTGAAGCTTTCTTT.

This sequence joins TRBV10-3 and TRBJ2-2, with 9 bases identical to TRBD2. V was clipped by 6 bases and J by 5 bases; unmatched bases: 7. This CDR3 comprises 15 residues. The germline V gene encodes CDR1 ENHRY and CDR2 SYGVKD. The CDR3 sequence is CAIRTGTSRTGELFF. The CDR3 DNA follows: TGTGCCATCAGAACCGGGACTAGCAGAACCGGGGAGCTGTTTTTT.

This clonotype was detected ten times or more. This could be a read error, since a much larger clone is one nucleotide away. This chain connects TRBV7-9 to TRBJ2-7, with TRBD2 as a possible D gene (5 bases). The CDR3 runs 16 residues. Germline V lookup: CDR1 SEHNR, CDR2 FQNEAQ (reference sequence). CDR3: CASSSNAGQHTYEQCF. The DNA of the CDR3 is TGTGCCAGCAGCTCTAATGCGGGTCAGCATACCTACGAGCAGTGCTTC. The entire variable domain, with the rest obtained from reference TRBV7-9 and TRBJ2-7, is as follows: DTGVSQNPRHKITKRGQNVTFRCDPISEHNRLYWYRQTLGQGPEFLTYFQNEAQLEKSRLLSDRFSAERPKGSFSTLEIQRTEQGDSAMYLCASSSNAGQHTYEQCFGPGTRLTVT.

This clonotype has a count of ten or more. This rearrangement joins TRBV7-9 to TRBJ2-3; TRBD1 agrees at 8 bases. The CDR3 length is 13 residues. V gave up 4 bases and J gave up 7 bases; unmatched junction bases: 4. Germline lookup yields CDR1 SEHNR and CDR2 FQNEAQ (reference sequence). This CDR3 reads CASSSRGQNTQYF. CDR3 bases: TGTGCCAGCAGCTCCAGGGGGCAAAATACGCAGTATTTT.

The V and J genes are TRBV15 and TRBJ2-6; D remains unclear. Trimming took off 0 bases at V and 4 bases at J, with 4 bases between the two ends. Germline-derived CDR1 and CDR2 are LNHNV and YYDKDF (reference sequence). The CDR3 runs 14 residues. The CDR3 is CATSRDLGANVLTF. The CDR3 region has the DNA TGTGCCACCAGCAGAGATTTGGGGGCCAACGTCCTGACTTTC.

There are a few counts of this clonotype. The rearrangement uses TRBV30 and TRBJ1-5; D unclear. Germline lookup yields CDR1 GTSNPN and CDR2 SVGIG (reference sequence). Deletions cut 0 bases from V and 3 bases from J, with 9 bases between. CDR3 length equals 14 residues. The CDR3: CAWSVRSLNQPQHF. The CDR3 region has the DNA TGTGCCTGGAGTGTACGGTCCCTCAATCAGCCCCAGCATTTT. The full variable domain, completed using reference TRBV30 and TRBJ1-5, is SQTIHQWPATLVQPVGSPLSLECTVEGTSNPNLYWYRQAAGRGLQLLFYSVGIGQISSEVPQNLSASRPQDRQFILSSKKLLLSDSGFYLCAWSVRSLNQPQHFGDGTRLSIL.

Concerning this clonotype itself: Mismatch with germline at one junction end may stem from a read error. The genes are TRBV7-7 and TRBJ2-7; 10 bases are shared with TRBD2. Germline V gene lookup returns CDR1 SSHAT and CDR2 FNYEAQ (reference sequence). The CDR3 totals 17 residues. This CDR3 is CATSRDFTSGKAYEQYF. The CDR3 coding sequence is TGTGCCACCAGCAGAGACTTCACTAGCGGGAAAGCCTACGAGCAGTACTTC.

This clonotype was found many times. The genes are TRBV12-3 or TRBV12-4 and TRBJ1-5; 9 nucleotides align to TRBD1. The length of the CDR3 is 15 residues. V gave up 8 bases and J gave up 2 bases; unmatched junction bases: 7. The CDR3, as DNA: TGTGCCAGCTCACACAGGGGGCAAGGCAATCAGCCCCAGCATTTT. This translates into CASSHRGQGNQPQHF.

The rearrangement joins TRBV6-4 to TRBJ2-3; 9 nucleotides agree with TRBD2. This CDR3 comprises 15 residues. V lost 5 bases to trimming and J lost 3 bases; unmatched junction nucleotides: 6. Germline V gene sequence: CDR1 MRHNA, CDR2 SNTAGT. In nucleotides, the CDR3 is TGTGCCAGCAGTTCCATAGCGGGAGCGACAGATACGCAGTATTTT. Translating gives CASSSIAGATDTQYF.

V usage is TRBV20-1 and J usage is TRBJ1-5, with no clear D. V was pared by 1 base and J by 0 bases, with 10 bases between. Germline-derived CDR1 and CDR2 are DFQATT and SNEGSKA (reference sequence). The length of the CDR3 is 15 residues. The CDR3 protein is CSARVPGSSNQPQHF. For the CDR3, the DNA is TGCAGTGCTAGAGTGCCTGGGAGTAGCAATCAGCCCCAGCATTTT.

This clonotype was counted many times. This chain joins TRBV12-3 or TRBV12-4 and TRBJ2-7, with D perhaps matching TRBD1 (5 bases). V was trimmed by 1 base and J by 5 bases, leaving 12 bases between them. This CDR3 is 14 amino acids long. DNA for the CDR3: TGTGCCAGCAGTTTAGTAGGGGCGCGTGACGAGCAGTACTTC. Its protein is CASSLVGARDEQYF.

The V call is TRBV29-1, the J call TRBJ2-5; no clear D gene. The CDR3 is made up of 13 amino acids. Germline V gene data show CDR1 as SQVTM and CDR2 as ANQGSEA. Trimming shortened V by 6 bases and J by 2 bases, and 13 bases separated the two germline ends. The CDR3 loop reads CSVAGPVQETQYF. CDR3 nucleotide sequence: TGCAGCGTGGCCGGACCAGTGCAAGAGACCCAGTACTTC.

This clonotype appeared many times. The CDR3 sequence: CASSENDRAGGELFF. The CDR3 region has the DNA TGTGCCAGCAGTGAAAATGACAGGGCAGGAGGGGAGCTGTTTTTT. The chain employs TRBV2 and TRBJ2-2, with 7 bases that match TRBD1. Germline values: CDR1 SNHLY, CDR2 FYNNEI. The CDR3 contains 15 residues. V was clipped by 2 bases and J by 8 bases; unmatched bases: 8.

The rearrangement uses TRBV29-1 and TRBJ2-7; D is undetermined. Germline CDR1 reads SQVTM; CDR2 reads ANQGSEA. The CDR3 runs 12 residues. V was cut by 4 bases and J by 6 bases, with 13 bases left in between. Here the CDR3 reads CSVVVEAVEQYF. In nucleotides, the CDR3 is TGCAGCGTTGTGGTTGAGGCTGTCGAGCAGTACTTC.